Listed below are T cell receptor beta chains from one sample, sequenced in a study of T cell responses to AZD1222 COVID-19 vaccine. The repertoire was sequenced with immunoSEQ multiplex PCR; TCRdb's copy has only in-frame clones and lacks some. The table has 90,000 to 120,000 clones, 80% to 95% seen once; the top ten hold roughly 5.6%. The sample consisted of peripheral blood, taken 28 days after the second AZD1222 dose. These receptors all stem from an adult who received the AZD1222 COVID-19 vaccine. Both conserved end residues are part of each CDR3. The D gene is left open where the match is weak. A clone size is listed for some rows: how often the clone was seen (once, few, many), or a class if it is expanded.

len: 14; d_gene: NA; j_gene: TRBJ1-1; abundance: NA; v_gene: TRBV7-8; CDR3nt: TGTGCCAGCACCTGGACACCTATGAACACTGAAGCTTTCTTT; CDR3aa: CASTWTPMNTEAFF
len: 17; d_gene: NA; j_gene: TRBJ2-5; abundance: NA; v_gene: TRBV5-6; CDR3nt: TGTGCCAGCAGCCCCTACCTCCTCTGGGACACCCAAGAGACCCAGTACTTC; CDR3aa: CASSPYLLWDTQETQYF
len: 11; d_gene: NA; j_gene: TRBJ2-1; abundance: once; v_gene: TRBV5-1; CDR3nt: TGCGCCAGCAGCTTAGGGAATGAGCAGTTCTTC; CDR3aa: CASSLGNEQFF
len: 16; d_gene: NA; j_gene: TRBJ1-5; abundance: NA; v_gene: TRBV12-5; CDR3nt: TGTGCTAGTGGTTTGGTACGCACCTATAGCAATCAGCCCCAGCATTTT; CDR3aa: CASGLVRTYSNQPQHF
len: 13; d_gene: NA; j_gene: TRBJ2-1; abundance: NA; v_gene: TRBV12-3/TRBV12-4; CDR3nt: TGTGCCAGCATAGCACCCCGGGGCAATGAGCAGTTCTTC; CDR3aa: CASIAPRGNEQFF
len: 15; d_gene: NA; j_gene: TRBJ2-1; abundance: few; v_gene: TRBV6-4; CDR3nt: TGTGCCAGCAGTGTTTTAGCGGAGGGAAACAATGAGCAGTTCTTC; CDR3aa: CASSVLAEGNNEQFF
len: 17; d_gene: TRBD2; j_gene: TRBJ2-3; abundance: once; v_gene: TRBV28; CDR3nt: TGTGCCAGCAGCCTGGATGCTAGCGGGGGAGGCACAGATACGCAGTATTTT; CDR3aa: CASSLDASGGGTDTQYF
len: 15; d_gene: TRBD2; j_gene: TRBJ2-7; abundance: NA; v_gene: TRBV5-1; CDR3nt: TGCGCCAGCAGCCTAGGGACTAGCGTCTCCTACGAGCAGTACTTC; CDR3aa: CASSLGTSVSYEQYF
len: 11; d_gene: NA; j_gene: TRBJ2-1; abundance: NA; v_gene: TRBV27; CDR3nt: TGTGCCAGCAGTTTGGGCAATGAGCAGTTCTTC; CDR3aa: CASSLGNEQFF
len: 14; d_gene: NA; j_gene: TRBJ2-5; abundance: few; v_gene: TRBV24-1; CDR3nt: TGTGCCACCAGTGACACCAGGGGAGGAGAGACCCAGTACTTC; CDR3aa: CATSDTRGGETQYF
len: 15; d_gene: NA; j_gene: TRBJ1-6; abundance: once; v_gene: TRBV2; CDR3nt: TGTGCGCAGCAGCTCAGAGTGGAGGGGAATTCACCCCTCCACTTT; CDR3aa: CAQQLRVEGNSPLHF
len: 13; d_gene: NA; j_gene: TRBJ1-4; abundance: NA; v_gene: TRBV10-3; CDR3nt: TGTGCCATCAGTGAGTCTTGGAATGAAAAACTGTTTTTT; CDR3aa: CAISESWNEKLFF
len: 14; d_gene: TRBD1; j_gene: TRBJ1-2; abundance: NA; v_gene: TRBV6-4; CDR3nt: TGTGCCAGCAGACCTGACCGGGACAGCTATGGCTACACCTTC; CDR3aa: CASRPDRDSYGYTF
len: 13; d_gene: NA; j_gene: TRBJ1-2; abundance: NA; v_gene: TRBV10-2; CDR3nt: TGCGCCAGCAGTGAGGTCAGCGCCTATGGCTACACCTTC; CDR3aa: CASSEVSAYGYTF
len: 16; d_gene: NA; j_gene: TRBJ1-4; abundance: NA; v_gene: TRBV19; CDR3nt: TGTGCCAGTATCCCTGGCAGGGTGGGAACTAATGAAAAACTGTTTTTT; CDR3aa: CASIPGRVGTNEKLFF
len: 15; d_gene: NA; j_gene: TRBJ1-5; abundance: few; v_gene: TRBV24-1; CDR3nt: TGTGCCACCAGTCCGAACAGGAATAGCAATCAGCCCCAGCATTTT; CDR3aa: CATSPNRNSNQPQHF
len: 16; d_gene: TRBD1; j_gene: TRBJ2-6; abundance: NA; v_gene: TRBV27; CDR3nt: TGTGCCAGCGCTAACAGGGGGCTGGCTGGGGCCAACGTCCTGACTTTC; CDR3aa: CASANRGLAGANVLTF
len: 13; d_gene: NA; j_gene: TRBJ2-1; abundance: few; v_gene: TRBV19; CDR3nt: TGTGCCAGTACAGGGAATCCCTACAATGAGCAGTTCTTC; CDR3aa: CASTGNPYNEQFF
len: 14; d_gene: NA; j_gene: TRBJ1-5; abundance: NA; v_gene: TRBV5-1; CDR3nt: TGCGCCAGCAGCGCAGACACAGGGAGCCAGCCCCAGCATTTT; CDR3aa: CASSADTGSQPQHF
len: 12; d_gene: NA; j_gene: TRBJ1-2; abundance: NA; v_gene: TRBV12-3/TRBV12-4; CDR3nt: TGTGCCAGCAGTTGGGGTGGCTATGGCTACACCTTC; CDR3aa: CASSWGGYGYTF
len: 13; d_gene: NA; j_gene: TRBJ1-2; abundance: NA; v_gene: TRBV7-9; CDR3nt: TGTGCCAGCAGCTTGGGGGATCGCTATGGCTACACCTTC; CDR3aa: CASSLGDRYGYTF
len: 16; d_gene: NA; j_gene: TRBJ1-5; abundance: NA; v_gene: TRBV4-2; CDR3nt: TGTGCCAGCAGCCAAGAAGCGGGGCTCTCGCATCAGCCCCAGCATTTT; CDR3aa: CASSQEAGLSHQPQHF